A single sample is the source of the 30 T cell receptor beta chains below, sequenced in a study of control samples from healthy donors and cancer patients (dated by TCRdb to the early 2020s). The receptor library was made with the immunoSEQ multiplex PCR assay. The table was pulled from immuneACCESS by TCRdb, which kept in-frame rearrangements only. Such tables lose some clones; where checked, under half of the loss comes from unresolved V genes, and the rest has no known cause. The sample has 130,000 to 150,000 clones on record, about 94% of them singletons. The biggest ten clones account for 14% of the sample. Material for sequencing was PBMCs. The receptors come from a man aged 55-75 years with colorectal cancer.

The CDR3 loop is CASSPMKTGGNYGYTF. The CDR3 nucleotides are TGTGCCAGCAGCCCAATGAAGACAGGGGGGAACTATGGCTACACCTTC. This chain links TRBV5-4 with TRBJ1-2, with 9 bases aligning to TRBD1. Per germline, CDR1 SGHNT and CDR2 YYREEE (reference sequence). CDR3 size: 16 residues. With 4 bases clipped from V and 2 bases from J, the junction kept 9 bases outside the gene matches. The variable domain in full, with the rest retrieved from reference TRBV5-4 and TRBJ1-2, is ETGVTQSPTHLIKTRGQQVTLRCSSQSGHNTVSWYQQALGQGPQFIFQYYREEENGRGNFPPRFSGLQFPNYSSELNVNALELDDSALYLCASSPMKTGGNYGYTFGSGTRLTVV.

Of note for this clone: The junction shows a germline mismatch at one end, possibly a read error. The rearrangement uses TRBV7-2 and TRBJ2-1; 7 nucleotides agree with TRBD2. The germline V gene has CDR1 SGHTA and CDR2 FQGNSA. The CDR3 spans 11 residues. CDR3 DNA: TGTGCCAGCAGCCGACTAGCCCGACTCGTCTTC. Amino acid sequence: CASSRLARLVF.

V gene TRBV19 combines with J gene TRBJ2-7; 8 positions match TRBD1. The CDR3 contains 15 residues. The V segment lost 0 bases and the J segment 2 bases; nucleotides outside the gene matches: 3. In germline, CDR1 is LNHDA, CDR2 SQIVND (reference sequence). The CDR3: CASSIESRGPYEQYF. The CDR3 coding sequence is TGTGCCAGTAGTATAGAGAGCAGGGGGCCCTACGAGCAGTACTTC.

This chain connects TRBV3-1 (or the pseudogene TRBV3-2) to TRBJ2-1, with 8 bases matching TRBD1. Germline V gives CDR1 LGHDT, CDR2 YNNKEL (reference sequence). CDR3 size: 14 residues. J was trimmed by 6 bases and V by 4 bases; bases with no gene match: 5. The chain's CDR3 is CASSLSDRVNEQFF. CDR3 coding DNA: TGTGCCAGCAGCCTTTCGGACAGGGTCAATGAGCAGTTCTTC.

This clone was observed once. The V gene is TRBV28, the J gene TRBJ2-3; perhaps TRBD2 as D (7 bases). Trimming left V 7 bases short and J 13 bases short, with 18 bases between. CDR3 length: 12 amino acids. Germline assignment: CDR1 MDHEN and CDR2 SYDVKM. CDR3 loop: CASNPRGGREYF. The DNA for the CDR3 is TGTGCCAGCAACCCTCGCGGGGGCCGCGAGTATTTT.

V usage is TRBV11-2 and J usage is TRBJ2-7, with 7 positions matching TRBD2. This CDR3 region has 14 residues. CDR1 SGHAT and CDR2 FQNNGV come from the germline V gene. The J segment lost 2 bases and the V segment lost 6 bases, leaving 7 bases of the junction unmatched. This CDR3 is CASRRLAGTYEQYF. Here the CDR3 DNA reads TGTGCCAGCAGGAGACTAGCTGGAACCTACGAGCAGTACTTC.

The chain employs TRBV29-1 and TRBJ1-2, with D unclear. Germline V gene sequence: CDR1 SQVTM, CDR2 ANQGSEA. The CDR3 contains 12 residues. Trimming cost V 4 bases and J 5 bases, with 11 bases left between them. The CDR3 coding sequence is TGCAGCGTTGGAGATTCTAGGTATGGCTACACCTTC. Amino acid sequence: CSVGDSRYGYTF. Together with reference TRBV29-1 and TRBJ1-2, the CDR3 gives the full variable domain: SAVISQKPSRDICQRGTSLTIQCQVDSQVTMMFWYRQQPGQSLTLIATANQGSEATYESGFVIDKFPISRPNLTFSTLTVSNMSPEDSSIYLCSVGDSRYGYTFGSGTRLTVV.

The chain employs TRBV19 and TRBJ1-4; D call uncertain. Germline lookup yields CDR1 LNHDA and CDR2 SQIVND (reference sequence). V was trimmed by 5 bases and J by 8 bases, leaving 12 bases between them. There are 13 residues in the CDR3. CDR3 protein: CASSWGTGEKLFF. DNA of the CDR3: TGTGCCAGTAGTTGGGGTACTGGGGAAAAACTGTTTTTT.

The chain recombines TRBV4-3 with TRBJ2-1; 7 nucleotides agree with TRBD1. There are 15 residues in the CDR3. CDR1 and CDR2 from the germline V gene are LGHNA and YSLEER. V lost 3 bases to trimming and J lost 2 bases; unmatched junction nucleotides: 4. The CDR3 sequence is CASSQGQTTYNEQFF. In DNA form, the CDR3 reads TGCGCCAGCAGCCAGGGACAGACCACCTACAATGAGCAGTTCTTC.

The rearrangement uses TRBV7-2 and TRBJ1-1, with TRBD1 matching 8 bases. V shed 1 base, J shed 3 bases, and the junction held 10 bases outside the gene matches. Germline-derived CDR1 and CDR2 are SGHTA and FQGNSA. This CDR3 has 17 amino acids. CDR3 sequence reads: CASSLDSRTGSDTEAFF. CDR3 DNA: TGTGCCAGCAGCTTAGACTCCCGGACAGGGTCTGACACTGAAGCTTTCTTT.

The CDR3 spells CASSRTEQAPIYF. CDR3 nucleotides: TGCGCCAGCAGCCGGACGGAGCAGGCCCCCATATATTTT. The J gene is TRBJ1-3, the V gene TRBV4-1; D is unclear. V was trimmed by 4 bases and J by 11 bases, leaving 15 bases between them. Germline assignment: CDR1 MGHRA and CDR2 YSYEKL. The CDR3 contains 13 residues.

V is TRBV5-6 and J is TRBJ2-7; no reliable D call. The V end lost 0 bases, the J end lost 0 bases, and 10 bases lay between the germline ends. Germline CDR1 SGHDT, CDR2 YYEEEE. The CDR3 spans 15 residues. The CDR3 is CASSLDGSVSYEQYF. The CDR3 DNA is TGTGCCAGCAGCTTGGATGGGTCGGTCTCCTACGAGCAGTACTTC.

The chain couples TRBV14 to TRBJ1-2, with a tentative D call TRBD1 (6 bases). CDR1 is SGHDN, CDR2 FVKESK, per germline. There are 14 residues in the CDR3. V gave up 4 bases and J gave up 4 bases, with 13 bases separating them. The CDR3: CASSPEGGIYGYTF. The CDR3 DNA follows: TGTGCCAGCAGCCCTGAGGGGGGCATCTATGGCTACACCTTC. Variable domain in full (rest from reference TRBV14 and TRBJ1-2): EAGVTQFPSHSVIEKGQTVTLRCDPISGHDNLYWYRRVMGKEIKFLLHFVKESKQDESGMPNNRFLAERTGGTYSTLKVQPAELEDSGVYFCASSPEGGIYGYTFGSGTRLTVV.

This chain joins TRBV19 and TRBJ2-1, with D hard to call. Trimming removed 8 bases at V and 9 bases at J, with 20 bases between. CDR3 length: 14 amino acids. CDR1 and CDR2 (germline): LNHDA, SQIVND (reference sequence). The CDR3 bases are TGTGCCAGTCGCACGGCGTCTAGTCTTGGTGAGCAGTTCTTC. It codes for CASRTASSLGEQFF.

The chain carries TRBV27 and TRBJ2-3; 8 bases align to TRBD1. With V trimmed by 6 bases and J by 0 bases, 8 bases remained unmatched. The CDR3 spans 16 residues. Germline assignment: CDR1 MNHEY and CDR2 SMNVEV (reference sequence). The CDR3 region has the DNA TGTGCCAGCAGCGGTTTCCAGGGGGCTAGCACAGATACGCAGTATTTT. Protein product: CASSGFQGASTDTQYF.

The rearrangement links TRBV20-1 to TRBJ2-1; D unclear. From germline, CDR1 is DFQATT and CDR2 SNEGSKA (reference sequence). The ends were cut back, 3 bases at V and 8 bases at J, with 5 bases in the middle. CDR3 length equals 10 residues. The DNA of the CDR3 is TGCAGTGCTAGTTTCCATGAGCAGTTCTTC. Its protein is CSASFHEQFF.

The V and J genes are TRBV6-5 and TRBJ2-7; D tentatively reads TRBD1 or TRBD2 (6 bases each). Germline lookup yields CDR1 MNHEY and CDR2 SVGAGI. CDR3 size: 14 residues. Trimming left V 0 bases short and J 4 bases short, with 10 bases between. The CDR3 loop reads CASSYSGGEYEQYF. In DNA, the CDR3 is TGTGCCAGCAGTTACTCCGGGGGCGAGTACGAGCAGTACTTC.

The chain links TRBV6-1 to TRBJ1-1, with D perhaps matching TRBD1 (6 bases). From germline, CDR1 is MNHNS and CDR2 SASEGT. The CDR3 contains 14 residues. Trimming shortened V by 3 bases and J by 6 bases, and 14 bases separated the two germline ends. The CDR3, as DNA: TGTGCCAGCAGTGAGTTGGGGGCAGGACCTGAAGCTTTCTTT. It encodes CASSELGAGPEAFF.

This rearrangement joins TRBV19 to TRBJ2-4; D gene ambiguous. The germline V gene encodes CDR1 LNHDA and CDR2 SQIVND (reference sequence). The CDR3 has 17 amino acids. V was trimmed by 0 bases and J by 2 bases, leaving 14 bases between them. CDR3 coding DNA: TGTGCCAGTAGTATAGATCGGGTCTGGCAGACCAAAAACATTCAGTACTTC. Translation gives CASSIDRVWQTKNIQYF.

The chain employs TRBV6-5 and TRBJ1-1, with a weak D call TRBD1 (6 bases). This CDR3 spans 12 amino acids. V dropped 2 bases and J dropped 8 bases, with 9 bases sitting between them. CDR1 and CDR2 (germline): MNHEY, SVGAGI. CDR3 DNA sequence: TGTGCCAGCAGTTACATCGGGGGCGAAGCTTTCTTT. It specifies CASSYIGGEAFF.

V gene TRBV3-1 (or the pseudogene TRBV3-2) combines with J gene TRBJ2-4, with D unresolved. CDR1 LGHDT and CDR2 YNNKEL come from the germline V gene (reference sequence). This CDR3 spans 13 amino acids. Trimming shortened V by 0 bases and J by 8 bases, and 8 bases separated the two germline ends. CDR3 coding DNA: TGTGCCAGCAGCCAAGATCGACGGGACATTCAGTACTTC. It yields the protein CASSQDRRDIQYF.

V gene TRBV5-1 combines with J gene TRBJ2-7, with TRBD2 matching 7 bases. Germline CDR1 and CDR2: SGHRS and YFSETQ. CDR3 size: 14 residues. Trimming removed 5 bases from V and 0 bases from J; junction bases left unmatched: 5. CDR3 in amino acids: CASSPSGGSYEQYF. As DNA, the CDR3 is TGCGCCAGCAGTCCGTCGGGGGGCTCCTACGAGCAGTACTTC.

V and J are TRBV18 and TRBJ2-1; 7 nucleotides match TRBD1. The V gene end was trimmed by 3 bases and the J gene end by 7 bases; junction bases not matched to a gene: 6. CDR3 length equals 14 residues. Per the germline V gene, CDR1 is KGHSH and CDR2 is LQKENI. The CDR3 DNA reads TGTGCCAGCTCACCGCCGGGACAGCAAAATGAGCAGTTCTTC. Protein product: CASSPPGQQNEQFF.

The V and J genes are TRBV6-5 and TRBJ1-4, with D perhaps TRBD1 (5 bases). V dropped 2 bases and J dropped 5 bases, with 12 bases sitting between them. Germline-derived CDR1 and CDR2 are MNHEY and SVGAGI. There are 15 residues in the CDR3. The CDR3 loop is CASSYTGPPNEKLFF. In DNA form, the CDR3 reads TGTGCCAGCAGTTACACAGGACCTCCCAATGAAAAACTGTTTTTT.

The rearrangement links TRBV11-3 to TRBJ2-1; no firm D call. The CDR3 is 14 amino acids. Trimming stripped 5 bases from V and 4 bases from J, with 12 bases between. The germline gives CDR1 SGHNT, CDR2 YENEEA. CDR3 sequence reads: CASSATDGYNEQFF. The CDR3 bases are TGTGCCAGCAGCGCAACCGACGGTTACAATGAGCAGTTCTTC.

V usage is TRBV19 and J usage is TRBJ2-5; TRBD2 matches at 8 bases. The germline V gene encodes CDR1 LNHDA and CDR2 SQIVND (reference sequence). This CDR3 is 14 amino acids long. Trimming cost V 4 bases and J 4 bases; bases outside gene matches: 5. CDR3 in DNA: TGTGCCAGTAGTACGACTAGCGTCTCAGAGACCCAGTACTTC. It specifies CASSTTSVSETQYF.

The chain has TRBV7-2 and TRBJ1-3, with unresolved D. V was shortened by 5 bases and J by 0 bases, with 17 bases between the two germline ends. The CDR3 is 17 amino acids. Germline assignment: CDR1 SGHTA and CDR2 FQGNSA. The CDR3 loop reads CASSPVSGAGSGNTIYF. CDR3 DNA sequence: TGTGCCAGCAGCCCTGTGTCAGGAGCTGGCTCTGGAAACACCATATATTTT.

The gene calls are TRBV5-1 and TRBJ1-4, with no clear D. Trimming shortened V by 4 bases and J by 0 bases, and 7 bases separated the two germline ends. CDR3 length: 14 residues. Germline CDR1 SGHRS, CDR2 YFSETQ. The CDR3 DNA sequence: TGCGCCAGCAGCCCAGTAGCAACTAATGAAAAACTGTTTTTT. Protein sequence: CASSPVATNEKLFF.

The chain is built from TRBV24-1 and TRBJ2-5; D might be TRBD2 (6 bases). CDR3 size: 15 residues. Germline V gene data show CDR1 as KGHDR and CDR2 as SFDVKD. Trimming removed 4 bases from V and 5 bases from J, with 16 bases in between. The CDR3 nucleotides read TGTGCCACCAGTGAAATGCAAGCAGGGAGGGAGACCCAGTACTTC. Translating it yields CATSEMQAGRETQYF.

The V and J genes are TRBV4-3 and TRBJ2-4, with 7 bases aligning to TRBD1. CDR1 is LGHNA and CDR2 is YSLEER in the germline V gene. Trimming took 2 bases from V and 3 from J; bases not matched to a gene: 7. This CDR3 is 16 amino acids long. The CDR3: CASSQRDRSIKNIQYF. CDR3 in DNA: TGCGCCAGCAGCCAAAGGGACAGAAGCATCAAAAACATTCAGTACTTC.